This T cell receptor beta chain was found in a study of cytomegalovirus exposure and HLA in healthy donors. The CDR3 contains 14 residues. Germline V gene data show CDR1 as GTSNPN and CDR2 as SVGIG (reference sequence). V lost 4 bases to trimming and J lost 5 bases, with 17 bases between them. Sequencing was performed with immunoSEQ multiplex PCR; in TCRdb, only in-frame clones are kept and a portion is missing. Seen here are tens of thousands of clones, under 95% observed once, and the top ten hold approximately 2.2%. General study findings and limits: Specificity of a few CMV-associated chains for CMV antigens was verified in vitro. The finding came from a later analysis; first-cohort TCR clusters tended to co-occur in the 130 or so validation repertoires. Rare TCR sequences predominated, though certain public TCRs were found in many donors. Cytomegalovirus-associated TCR beta chains were listed, numbering more than 150.

Turning to this clone: Antigen specificity is unknown.

This TCR came from a man younger than 45 in good health and CMV-seronegative. Sample: PBMCs. The chain has TRBV30 and TRBJ1-1; unclear D gene. The CDR3 is CAWNGAYANTEAFF. CDR3 DNA sequence: TGTGCCTGGAATGGTGCCTACGCGAATACTGAAGCTTTCTTT.